This TCR beta chain is from a study of blood T cell repertoires in COVID-19. This clone has a count of ten or more. The table came from immunoSEQ multiplex PCR; TCRdb's copy has only in-frame clones and leaves some out. The data show 250,000 or so clones, 85% to 90% seen once. Input material: peripheral blood. This clonotype was sampled from a woman in her thirties or forties who had recovered from COVID-19.

CDR3 amino acids: CASSYSSGSSYEQYF. CDR3 coding DNA: TGTGCCAGCAGCTACTCTTCTGGGAGCTCCTACGAGCAGTACTTC. The gene calls are TRBV14 and TRBJ2-7; the D gene is possibly TRBD2 (5 bases). This CDR3 region has 15 residues. Per germline, CDR1 SGHDN and CDR2 FVKESK. The V end was cut by 5 bases, the J end by 0 bases, with 14 bases between.